Below, 29 T cell receptor beta chains from the same sample are listed, as sequenced in a study of human T cells and chemical hapten exposure. TCRdb called the RACE reads again in MiXCR, with one record for every CDR3 protein. The repertoire holds hundreds of thousands of distinct CDR3 sequences, with about 6% as singletons. The time point: patch test 2, 6 weeks after DPC sensitization. Specified treatment: therapeutic diphenylcyclopropenone sensitization with weekly scalp DPC. Here the sequenced sample was whole blood, taken in connection with sensitization to the hapten diphenylcyclopropenone (DPC). The receptors were gathered from a woman between 18 and 30 years old with alopecia areata. Some clones in this sample may be carry-over from other donors' samples.

This clonotype was seen repeatedly, ten times or more. This sequence joins TRBV7-9 and TRBJ1-1, with 11 bases aligning to TRBD1. The length of the CDR3 is 14 residues. Trimming took 5 bases from V and 8 from J; bases not matched to a gene: 7. Germline-derived CDR1 and CDR2 are SEHNR and FQNEAQ (reference sequence). The CDR3 spells CASSRGQGATEAFF. The DNA for the CDR3 is TGTGCCAGCAGCAGAGGACAGGGGGCCACCGAAGCTTTCTTT.

This clonotype has just a few counts. The V and J genes are TRBV12-3 or TRBV12-4 and TRBJ1-5, with TRBD1 as a possible D gene (6 bases). With 5 bases removed from V and 1 base from J, the gap between germline ends came to 18 bases. CDR3 length: 17 amino acids. The CDR3 reads CASSARGGLSSNQPQHF. In nucleotides, the CDR3 is TGTGCCAGCAGTGCCAGGGGAGGCTTGTCAAGCAATCAGCCCCAGCATTTT.

V and J are TRBV5-3 and TRBJ1-2; 9 bases align to TRBD1. TRBV5-3 is reported as an ORF; its role is uncertain. The V segment lost 4 bases and the J segment 4 bases; nucleotides outside the gene matches: 20. This CDR3 region has 19 residues. The DNA of the CDR3 is TGTGCCAGAAGCCGGCCCCAGTCCCAGGGACAGGGTGAGCGCTATGGCTACACCTTC. Translation: CARSRPQSQGQGERYGYTF.

The chain has TRBV7-9 and TRBJ2-3; the D gene is possibly TRBD2 (5 bases). Per germline, CDR1 SEHNR and CDR2 FQNEAQ (reference sequence). V was clipped by 2 bases and J by 1 base, with 10 bases between them. The CDR3 length is 15 residues. CDR3 in amino acids: CASSLSADRTDTQYF. The CDR3 DNA follows: TGTGCCAGCAGCTTATCAGCGGATCGCACAGATACGCAGTATTTT. Looking up the rest from reference TRBV7-9 and TRBJ2-3 gives the full variable domain: DTGVSQNPRHKITKRGQNVTFRCDPISEHNRLYWYRQTLGQGPEFLTYFQNEAQLEKSRLLSDRFSAERPKGSFSTLEIQRTEQGDSAMYLCASSLSADRTDTQYFGPGTRLTVL.

This clonotype occurred a few times. The chain carries TRBV29-1 and TRBJ2-5; 7 bases are shared with TRBD2. With 4 bases clipped from V and 4 bases from J, the junction kept 6 bases outside the gene matches. CDR1 SQVTM and CDR2 ANQGSEA come from the germline V gene. There are 13 residues in the CDR3. This CDR3 is CSVARGGAETQYF. The CDR3 bases are TGCAGCGTTGCCCGGGGAGGGGCAGAGACCCAGTACTTC.

This chain joins TRBV20-1 and TRBJ1-3, with D perhaps TRBD1 (5 bases). The V end lost 3 bases, the J end lost 0 bases, and 9 bases lay between the germline ends. This CDR3 has 14 residues. Germline CDR1 reads DFQATT; CDR2 reads SNEGSKA (reference sequence). The CDR3 loop is CSARPGGSGNTIYF. The CDR3 DNA is TGCAGTGCTAGGCCTGGGGGCTCTGGAAACACCATATATTTT.

In this sample, this clonotype turned up a few times. The genes are TRBV5-1 and TRBJ2-7; D may correspond to TRBD1 or TRBD2 (5 bases each). Germline CDR1 SGHRS, CDR2 YFSETQ. The CDR3 contains 14 residues. With 0 bases removed from V and 6 bases from J, the gap between germline ends came to 13 bases. The DNA of the CDR3 is TGCGCCAGCAGCTTGGTTTCAAGTGGGACCGAGCAGTACTTC. It specifies CASSLVSSGTEQYF.

This rearrangement joins TRBV10-3 to TRBJ1-2; D ambiguous. V shed 2 bases and J shed 6 bases, with 10 bases lying between them. Germline V gives CDR1 ENHRY, CDR2 SYGVKD. The CDR3 loop spans 13 amino acids. As DNA, the CDR3 is TGTGCCATCAGTGAGACAGCCCTTGATGGCTACACCTTC. Its translation is CAISETALDGYTF.

The chain uses TRBV6-5 and TRBJ2-7; the D gene is possibly TRBD1 (6 bases). Trimming removed 0 bases at V and 4 bases at J, with 10 bases between. This CDR3 spans 14 amino acids. CDR1 is MNHEY, CDR2 SVGAGI, per germline. CDR3 amino acids: CASSYSAGEYEQYF. Written as DNA, the CDR3 is TGTGCCAGCAGTTACTCGGCAGGGGAGTACGAGCAGTACTTC.

This clonotype has a handful of counts. The chain links TRBV12-3 or TRBV12-4 to TRBJ2-7; D uncertain. Trimming removed 3 bases at V and 3 bases at J, with 9 bases between. There are 13 residues in the CDR3. CDR3: CASSLGSFYEQYF. The CDR3 bases are TGTGCCAGCAGTTTGGGCTCCTTCTACGAGCAGTACTTC.

This clonotype has more than one count but fewer than ten. This chain links TRBV6-2 or TRBV6-3 with TRBJ2-3; D gene ambiguous. Looked up from germline, CDR1 is MNHEY and CDR2 is SVGEGT. V was clipped by 2 bases and J by 8 bases, with 5 bases between them. This CDR3 comprises 11 residues. As DNA, the CDR3 is TGTGCCAGCAGTTACGACCGTACGCAGTATTTT. This encodes CASSYDRTQYF.

This clonotype was counted at least ten times. The gene calls are TRBV7-2 and TRBJ2-3, with TRBD2 matching over 14 bases. V shed 5 bases, J shed 4 bases, and the junction held 2 bases outside the gene matches. Germline V gene lookup returns CDR1 SGHTA and CDR2 FQGNSA. The CDR3 totals 15 residues. CDR3 DNA sequence: TGTGCCAGCAGCGTGGGACTAGCGGGGGCAGATACGCAGTATTTT. It translates to CASSVGLAGADTQYF.

This clonotype has more than one count but fewer than ten. The V gene is TRBV7-2, the J gene TRBJ2-2, with D possibly being TRBD1 or TRBD2 (6 bases each). V gave up 5 bases and J gave up 4 bases, with 17 bases separating them. The CDR3 spans 16 residues. Per the germline V gene, CDR1 is SGHTA and CDR2 is FQGNSA. CDR3 protein: CASSPAWGAGTGELFF. The CDR3 DNA follows: TGTGCCAGCAGCCCCGCGTGGGGGGCCGGCACCGGGGAGCTGTTTTTT.

This clonotype came up many times. This chain uses TRBV7-8 with TRBJ1-5, with 7 bases lining up with TRBD1. This CDR3 is built from 16 residues. Germline CDR1 and CDR2: SGHVS and FQNEAQ. V shed 2 bases and J 5 bases; nucleotides not matched to a gene: 9. The CDR3 DNA is TGTGCCAGCAGCTTATCGAGCAGGGGGTTCCATCAGCCCCAGCATTTT. Translating gives CASSLSSRGFHQPQHF.

A few counts support this clonotype. V gene TRBV11-1 combines with J gene TRBJ1-6; TRBD1 matches at 8 bases. Per the germline V gene, CDR1 is SGHAT and CDR2 is FQDESV (reference sequence). There are 15 residues in the CDR3. V lost 5 bases to trimming and J lost 7 bases; unmatched junction nucleotides: 7. The CDR3 reads CASSHKRQGNSPLHF. The DNA of the CDR3 is TGTGCCAGCAGCCACAAACGACAGGGGAATTCACCCCTCCACTTT.

This clonotype was detected only a few times. The chain is built from TRBV7-9 and TRBJ2-1; D is uncertain. The CDR3 extends over 12 amino acids. The V end lost 4 bases, the J end lost 8 bases, and 9 bases lay between the germline ends. In germline, CDR1 is SEHNR, CDR2 FQNEAQ (reference sequence). CDR3 in amino acids: CASSSGLYEQFF. CDR3 nucleotide sequence: TGTGCCAGCAGCTCGGGCCTGTATGAGCAGTTCTTC.

The chain links TRBV2 to TRBJ2-7, with TRBD1 identical over 11 bases. The trim removed 2 bases at V and 3 bases at J, leaving 3 bases unmatched. The CDR3 has 15 residues. The germline CDR1 and CDR2 sequences are SNHLY and FYNNEI. Here the CDR3 DNA reads TGTGCCAGCAGTGAAAAGGGGACAGGGGGCTACGAGCAGTACTTC. Translation: CASSEKGTGGYEQYF.

The gene calls are TRBV7-2 and TRBJ2-3; D uncertain. This CDR3 spans 13 amino acids. Germline lookup yields CDR1 SGHTA and CDR2 FQGNSA. Deletions cut 5 bases from V and 2 bases from J, with 8 bases between. DNA for the CDR3: TGTGCCAGCAGCATTCTACTCACAGATACGCAGTATTTT. Translating gives CASSILLTDTQYF. The full variable domain, in which reference TRBV7-2 and TRBJ2-3 provide the parts outside the CDR3, is GAGVSQSPSNKVTEKGKDVELRCDPISGHTALYWYRQSLGQGLEFLIYFQGNSAPDKSGLPSDRFSAERTGGSVSTLTIQRTQQEDSAVYLCASSILLTDTQYFGPGTRLTVL.

The CDR3 DNA follows: TGTGCCAGTAGTACAGACAGCATTGCCTACAATGAGCAGTTCTTC. Amino acid sequence: CASSTDSIAYNEQFF. The chain carries TRBV19 and TRBJ2-1, with a tentative D call TRBD1 (5 bases). CDR1 and CDR2 (germline): LNHDA, SQIVND (reference sequence). The CDR3 is 15 residues long. Trimming pared 4 bases from V and 2 bases from J, leaving 12 bases between.

The CDR3 sequence is CASSQESRVTDTQYF. CDR3 in DNA: TGTGCCAGCAGCCAAGAATCCAGGGTCACAGATACGCAGTATTTT. The genes are TRBV3-1 and TRBJ2-3; D perhaps matches TRBD1 (5 bases). The germline gives CDR1 LGHDT, CDR2 YNNKEL (reference sequence). V shed 0 bases and J shed 2 bases, with 9 bases lying between them. The CDR3 loop spans 15 amino acids.

The rearrangement joins TRBV7-3 to TRBJ2-1, with no clear D. The CDR3 covers 15 residues. V lost 2 bases and J 0 bases, leaving 8 bases between the germline ends. Germline assignment: CDR1 SGHTA and CDR2 FQGTGA. The CDR3, as DNA: TGTGCCAGCAGCTTAGGACCTAGCTCCTACAATGAGCAGTTCTTC. Its protein is CASSLGPSSYNEQFF.

This clonotype was seen a handful of times. The rearrangement links TRBV14 to TRBJ2-3, with TRBD2 matching 8 bases. The junction had 10 bases not matched to a gene; V was cut back by 5 bases and J by 0 bases. Per the germline V gene, CDR1 is SGHDN and CDR2 is FVKESK. The CDR3 has 17 amino acids. CDR3 DNA sequence: TGTGCCAGCAGCACAAGCCCCGGGACTAGAAGCACAGATACGCAGTATTTT. Protein: CASSTSPGTRSTDTQYF.

This clonotype was picked up many times. The chain combines TRBV12-3 or TRBV12-4 with TRBJ1-1; D gene ambiguous. Trimming removed 7 bases at V and 1 base at J, with 16 bases between. The CDR3 has 15 residues. The CDR3 protein is CASTPVSGWNTEAFF. CDR3 DNA sequence: TGTGCCAGCACTCCTGTTTCCGGGTGGAACACTGAAGCTTTCTTT.

This chain uses TRBV4-3 with TRBJ1-1; D possibly corresponds to TRBD1 (6 bases). The CDR3 sequence is 14 residues long. From germline, CDR1 is LGHNA and CDR2 YSLEER. V gave up 0 bases and J gave up 4 bases, with 9 bases separating them. CDR3 protein: CASSQDQGFTEAFF. The CDR3 DNA is TGCGCCAGCAGCCAAGATCAGGGGTTCACTGAAGCTTTCTTT.

This chain links TRBV20-1 with TRBJ2-3; 9 nucleotides line up with TRBD2. Per the germline V gene, CDR1 is DFQATT and CDR2 is SNEGSKA (reference sequence). V was pared by 2 bases and J by 4 bases, with 7 bases of the junction left unmatched. This CDR3 region has 15 residues. CDR3 sequence: CSARSSGGWADTQYF. CDR3 DNA sequence: TGCAGTGCTAGATCGAGCGGGGGGTGGGCAGATACGCAGTATTTT.

This clonotype was counted only a few times. The CDR3: CASSPGGVRVEQYF. CDR3 DNA sequence: TGTGCCAGCAGCCCCGGCGGCGTAAGAGTCGAGCAGTACTTC. This chain joins TRBV9 and TRBJ2-7; D gene uncertain. V shed 4 bases and J shed 6 bases, with 17 bases lying between them. The CDR3 has 14 amino acids. Germline V CDR1 and CDR2: SGDLS, YYNGEE.

This clonotype was seen more than once but under ten times. This chain joins TRBV5-1 and TRBJ2-4, with D perhaps TRBD2 (6 bases). Germline V lookup: CDR1 SGHRS, CDR2 YFSETQ. The CDR3 runs 15 residues. The V and J ends lost 4 bases and 8 bases respectively, with 19 bases between them. CDR3 loop: CASSPGLGEWDIQYF. The CDR3 DNA reads TGCGCCAGCAGCCCGGGACTGGGCGAATGGGACATTCAGTACTTC.

Written as DNA, the CDR3 is TGTGCCAGCAGCTCGACTCACGGACTAGCGGCCGGTTTTGAGACCCAGTACTTC. Residues: CASSSTHGLAAGFETQYF. The gene calls are TRBV13 and TRBJ2-5; 10 positions match TRBD2. Germline CDR1 is PRHDT and CDR2 is FYEKMQ (reference sequence). After removal of 4 bases from V and 5 bases from J, the junction contained 16 bases not matched to a gene. The CDR3 runs to 18 residues.

On this clonotype itself: This may be a read error: a much more frequent sequence differs by one nucleotide. The chain joins TRBV7-9 to TRBJ2-3, with D hard to call. There are 15 residues in the CDR3. The germline gives CDR1 SEHNR, CDR2 FQNEAQ (reference sequence). Trimming took off 0 bases at V and 0 bases at J, with 7 bases between the two ends. The CDR3 here is CASSLAGISTDTQYF. CDR3 DNA sequence: TGTGCCAGCAGCTTAGCGGGGATTAGCACAGATACGCAGTATTTT.